This TCR beta chain emerged from a study of regulatory T cells in long-lasting Graves disease. Time point reported: persistent/refractory GD, antithyroid drugs over 5 years with positive TRAb. There was RNA extracted from PBMCs, and the TCR library was made from it. Patients came from an endocrinology department in Xi'an, China. Roughly 9.2 milliliters of peripheral blood were drawn into EDTA tubes. This CDR3 is built from 12 residues. Trimming removed 7 bases from V and 6 bases from J; junction bases left unmatched: 4. Overall study results and limits: The small sample size may have reduced accuracy.

According to the study, TCR beta libraries were built with iRepertoire HTBI primers and CDR3-region Arm-PCR. From the multiplex PCR reads, TCRdb called clonotypes with MiXCR, one entry per CDR3 protein. The table shows about 460,000 distinct CDR3 sequences, with approximately 23% occurring only once. For this clonotype: What it binds is unknown.

The TCR sequence derives from a female donor with Graves disease. Source: peripheral blood mononuclear cells (PBMCs), taken when the disease was refractory, from a patient treated with antithyroid drugs. V is TRBV12-3 or TRBV12-4 and J is TRBJ2-7, with TRBD2 matching over 9 bases. The CDR3 region has the DNA TGTGCCAGCACATATAGCGGGGGCGAGCAGTACTTC. This encodes CASTYSGGEQYF.